The rows below give T cell receptor beta chains drawn from one sample of a study of spatial heterogeneity in lung cancer. TCRdb re-called the 5' RACE reads through MiXCR, storing one row per CDR3 protein. The data contain 9,500 to 10,000 distinct CDR3 sequences, around 6% of them singletons. The sequencing used lung tumor tissue, collected at surgery. The receptors were sampled from a female donor with early-stage non-small cell lung cancer. Both conserved end residues are part of each CDR3. A D gene is named only where the DNA matches it firmly. Rows may omit the clone size; those that give it use once, few, many or a size class.

>TRBV7-8|NA|TRBJ1-4|many
TGTGCCAGCAGCGACTCCGCGGGATGGGTGCTGTTTTTT
CASSDSAGWVLFF
>TRBV5-1|NA|TRBJ1-5|NA
TGCGCCAGCAGCTTGGACCCCGGGGGCAATCAGCCCCAGCATTTT
CASSLDPGGNQPQHF
>TRBV7-2|NA|TRBJ1-1|few
TGTGCCAGCAGCTGGCCGGGACGGGGCGTTGAAGCTTTCTTT
CASSWPGRGVEAFF
>TRBV9|TRBD1|TRBJ2-7|NA
TGTGCCAGCAGCGTAGCTTTGGGACAGAGCTACGAGCAGTACTTC
CASSVALGQSYEQYF
>TRBV3-1|NA|TRBJ1-2|once
TGTGCCAGCAGCCGGGGAGCTAACTATGGCTACACCTTC
CASSRGANYGYTF
>TRBV27|NA|TRBJ2-1|many
TGTGCCAGCAGTTTATCGGAGGACACATCCAGTCAGTTCTTC
CASSLSEDTSSQFF
>TRBV7-2|NA|TRBJ1-2|few
TGTGCCAGCAGCTTAGGTTCAGGTTCCAACTATGGCTACACCTTC
CASSLGSGSNYGYTF
>TRBV29-1|NA|TRBJ1-1|medium-sized
TGCAGCGTTGGAACACCGAACACTGAAGCTTTCTTT
CSVGTPNTEAFF
>TRBV20-1|NA|TRBJ1-4|many
TGCAGTGCGCGCCAACCAGGGACTGGTGAAAAACTGTTTTTT
CSARQPGTGEKLFF
>TRBV27|TRBD1|TRBJ2-1|medium-sized
TGTGCCAGCAGTTTCGCCGGGACAGGGTCCTTTGAGCAGTTCTTC
CASSFAGTGSFEQFF
>TRBV7-9|TRBD2|TRBJ2-5|NA
TGTGCCAGCAGCTTTCTAGGGGAGGGTCCAGAGACCCAGTACTTC
CASSFLGEGPETQYF
>TRBV4-2|NA|TRBJ2-1|medium-sized
TGTGCCAGCAGCCAAGAACGTGGGGACTACAATGAGCAGTTCTTC
CASSQERGDYNEQFF
>TRBV12-3/TRBV12-4|NA|TRBJ2-5|NA
TGTGCCAGCAGACTCGGGGAGACCCAGTACTTC
CASRLGETQYF
>TRBV7-9|NA|TRBJ2-7|medium-sized
TGTGCCAGCAGCGGGGACTTTACGTACGAGCAGTACTTC
CASSGDFTYEQYF
>TRBV27|TRBD1|TRBJ2-2|few
TGTGCCAGCAGTCCGGTCCACAGGGGCGGCACCGGGGAGCTGTTTTTT
CASSPVHRGGTGELFF
>TRBV28|NA|TRBJ1-4|many
TGTGCCAGCAGTTCTCGACAGCCTCCCTGGAAACTGTTTTTT
CASSSRQPPWKLFF
>TRBV7-3|TRBD1|TRBJ2-5|few
TGTGCCAGCAGCTTAAGGGGTGACAGGGGCGAGACCCAGTACTTC
CASSLRGDRGETQYF
>TRBV6-2/TRBV6-3|NA|TRBJ1-1|medium-sized
TGTGCCAGCAGTTCTGGACACATCGGGGGGTTTATGAACACTGAAGCTTTCTTT
CASSSGHIGGFMNTEAFF
>TRBV12-3/TRBV12-4|NA|TRBJ1-3|few
TGTGCCAGCAGTTTAGGAGGAAACTCTGGAAACACCATATATTTT
CASSLGGNSGNTIYF
>TRBV23-1|NA|TRBJ2-7|many
TGCGCCAGCAGTCTCACAACAGGGGAGGACTCCTACGAGCAGTACTTC
CASSLTTGEDSYEQYF
>TRBV20-1|NA|TRBJ2-3|many
TGCAGTGCTAGCGGGACAGATACGCAGTATTTT
CSASGTDTQYF
>TRBV7-2|NA|TRBJ1-6|few
TGTGCCAGCAGCTTAAAGGTCGGCAGTTCGAGTTCACCCCTCCACTTT
CASSLKVGSSSSPLHF
>TRBV5-1|NA|TRBJ2-1|many
TGCGCCAGCAGCTTTGGGACAGACGACTCCGGGGGGCAGTTCTTC
CASSFGTDDSGGQFF
>TRBV3-1|NA|TRBJ1-2|NA
TGTGCCAGCAGCCAAGATGCAACGGGGTCCTATGGCTACACCTTC
CASSQDATGSYGYTF
>TRBV7-9|TRBD2|TRBJ2-3|medium-sized
TGTGCCAGCAGCTCCCGTGGAGCGGGAGGGCCTTTGGGAGATACGCAGTATTTT
CASSSRGAGGPLGDTQYF
>TRBV19|TRBD1|TRBJ1-5|many
TGTGCCAGTACCCTCGAGGGTCAGGGGGCTTATCAGCCCCAGCATTTT
CASTLEGQGAYQPQHF
>TRBV7-9|NA|TRBJ2-3|few
TGTGCCAGCAGCTTATCTGCAGATACGCAGTATTTT
CASSLSADTQYF
>TRBV9|NA|TRBJ2-1|many
TGTGCAAGCAAATTAAATGAGCAGTTCTTC
CASKLNEQFF
>TRBV12-3/TRBV12-4|TRBD1|TRBJ1-1|many
TGTGCCAGCAGCGGAACAGGGGGCGCGGGCACTGAAGCTTTCTTT
CASSGTGGAGTEAFF
>TRBV7-2|NA|TRBJ2-5|few
TGTGCCAGCAGCTTAGACGGAAACCAAGAGACCCAGTACTTC
CASSLDGNQETQYF
>TRBV28|NA|TRBJ2-7|NA
TGTGCCAGCAGTACGACCAGGGGTCGTGCCTTC
CASSTTRGRAF
>TRBV7-6|TRBD2|TRBJ2-3|many
TGTGCCAGCAGCCCGGGACTAGCAGCTAGCACAGATACGCAGTATTTT
CASSPGLAASTDTQYF
>TRBV5-4|NA|TRBJ2-3|few
TGTGCCAGCAGCCGAGGCACAGATACGCAGTATTTT
CASSRGTDTQYF
>TRBV4-1|TRBD2|TRBJ2-4|medium-sized
TGCGCCAGCAGCCAAGATTTGGAGCGGGGGGCCAAAAACATTCAGTACTTC
CASSQDLERGAKNIQYF
>TRBV5-5|TRBD2|TRBJ2-1|NA
TGTGCCAGCAGCTTTGATTATGGGACTAAGTACAATGAGCAGTTCTTC
CASSFDYGTKYNEQFF
>TRBV28|NA|TRBJ1-5|few
TGTGCCAGCGCCTCCTCCCTCGCCAGGGTATCCCAGCATTTT
CASASSLARVSQHF
>TRBV5-1|TRBD1|TRBJ2-2|many
TGCGCCAGTTCAGTCGACAGGGGGCGAACCGGGGAGCTGTTTTTT
CASSVDRGRTGELFF
>TRBV11-2|NA|TRBJ1-2|medium-sized
TGTGCCAGCAGCTTAGCATCCCTTTTAGGCTACACCTTC
CASSLASLLGYTF
>TRBV5-1|TRBD2|TRBJ2-3|large
TGCGCCAGCAGACCAAATCCTAGCGGGGGCACAGATACGCAGTATTTT
CASRPNPSGGTDTQYF
>TRBV11-2|NA|TRBJ2-5|many
TGTGCCAGCAGCTTAGGGCCAAGCCGAGAGACCCAGTACTTC
CASSLGPSRETQYF
>TRBV3-1|NA|TRBJ2-2|NA
TGTGCCAGCAGCCAGTGGCAGCGAACCGGCGGGGAGCTGTTTTTT
CASSQWQRTGGELFF
>TRBV12-3/TRBV12-4|NA|TRBJ2-1|few
TGTGCCAGCAGTCCCCTCTCAAATGAGCAGTTCTTC
CASSPLSNEQFF
>TRBV6-2/TRBV6-3|TRBD1|TRBJ1-5|many
TGTGCCAGCAGTCCGGGACAGGGTTTTAATCAGCCCCAGCATTTT
CASSPGQGFNQPQHF
>TRBV28|NA|TRBJ2-2|medium-sized
TGTGCCACCCGGACTACTACGCACACCGGGGAGCTGTTTTTT
CATRTTTHTGELFF
>TRBV20-1|NA|TRBJ1-2|many
TGCAGTGCTAAAGGGACGGAATTTGGCTACACCTTC
CSAKGTEFGYTF
>TRBV11-1|NA|TRBJ2-3|medium-sized
TGTGCCAGTTTAGCGGAGACAGCGAGCACAGATACGCAGTATTTT
CASLAETASTDTQYF
>TRBV6-5|NA|TRBJ2-3|many
TGTGCCAGCAGTTACTCGTCCAGCACAGATACGCAGTATTTT
CASSYSSSTDTQYF
>TRBV7-2|TRBD2|TRBJ2-3|few
TGTGCCAGCAGCTTGGCGGGGGGTACAGATACGCAGTATTTT
CASSLAGGTDTQYF
>TRBV5-6|NA|TRBJ2-1|many
TGTGCCAGCAGCTTGAGTAACAATGAGCAGTTCTTC
CASSLSNNEQFF
>TRBV7-2|TRBD1|TRBJ2-7|medium-sized
TGTGCCAGCAGCTTAAGACAGGGGAGGACCTACGAGCAGTACTTC
CASSLRQGRTYEQYF
>TRBV6-2/TRBV6-3|NA|TRBJ1-6|few
TGTGCCAGCAAAACATCGGGCCGAGATAATTCACCCCTCCACTTT
CASKTSGRDNSPLHF
>TRBV28|NA|TRBJ1-2|few
TGTGCCAGCACCCCGTTCGACAACTATGGCTACACCTTC
CASTPFDNYGYTF